Listed below are T cell receptor beta chains from one sample, sequenced in a study of T-cell reconstitution after alpha-beta-depleted transplantation in children. TCRdb called the PCR reads again in MiXCR, with one record for every CDR3 protein. The profile shows around 200,000 distinct CDR3 sequences, 6.5% to 7.5% of them singletons. Sequences were derived from PBMCs from the stem cell graft donor, sampled from the stem cell graft. These receptors originate from a human donor who donated a stem cell graft to a child with Wiskott-Aldrich syndrome. CDR3s include the opening cysteine and the closing phenylalanine or tryptophan. The order of the fields is J gene, V gene, D gene, clone size, CDR3 protein, CDR3 DNA. A D gene is named only where the DNA matches it firmly. The size of a clone is reported for some rows only, either as once, few or many, or as a class for expanded clones.

J gene: TRBJ1-4; V gene: TRBV29-1; D gene: .; clone size: many; CDR3 protein: CSVWWPATNEKLFF; CDR3 DNA: TGCAGCGTCTGGTGGCCTGCAACTAATGAAAAACTGTTTTTT
J gene: TRBJ2-7; V gene: TRBV7-8; D gene: .; clone size: many; CDR3 protein: CASSLDPRGTYEQYF; CDR3 DNA: TGTGCCAGCAGCTTAGACCCGAGGGGGACCTACGAGCAGTACTTC
J gene: TRBJ2-7; V gene: TRBV4-1; D gene: .; clone size: many; CDR3 protein: CASSQEEGRAHEQYF; CDR3 DNA: TGCGCCAGCAGCCAAGAAGAGGGCAGGGCCCACGAGCAGTACTTC
J gene: TRBJ2-7; V gene: TRBV29-1; D gene: TRBD1; clone size: many; CDR3 protein: CSVEALTGGHEQYF; CDR3 DNA: TGCAGCGTTGAGGCCCTAACAGGGGGCCACGAGCAGTACTTC
J gene: TRBJ2-1; V gene: TRBV5-5; D gene: .; clone size: few; CDR3 protein: CASSLGRHQGLLDEQFF; CDR3 DNA: TGTGCCAGCAGCTTGGGGAGGCACCAGGGGTTACTCGATGAGCAGTTCTTC
J gene: TRBJ1-2; V gene: TRBV20-1; D gene: .; clone size: many; CDR3 protein: CSAPFGHLYGYTF; CDR3 DNA: TGCAGTGCCCCCTTCGGACACCTCTATGGCTACACCTTC
J gene: TRBJ1-3; V gene: TRBV7-2; D gene: .; clone size: few; CDR3 protein: CASGSTAASGNTIYF; CDR3 DNA: TGTGCCAGCGGTTCTACAGCAGCCTCTGGAAACACCATATATTTT
J gene: TRBJ1-2; V gene: TRBV12-3/TRBV12-4; D gene: TRBD1; clone size: many; CDR3 protein: CASSFTGANGYTF; CDR3 DNA: TGTGCCAGCAGTTTTACAGGGGCGAATGGCTACACCTTC
J gene: TRBJ1-5; V gene: TRBV7-9; D gene: TRBD1; clone size: many; CDR3 protein: CASSWDSDQPQHF; CDR3 DNA: TGTGCCAGCAGCTGGGACAGCGATCAGCCCCAGCATTTT
J gene: TRBJ2-3; V gene: TRBV29-1; D gene: .; clone size: many; CDR3 protein: CSVWFSTDTQYF; CDR3 DNA: TGCAGCGTGTGGTTTAGCACAGATACGCAGTATTTT
J gene: TRBJ2-3; V gene: TRBV7-6; D gene: .; clone size: many; CDR3 protein: CASSLAADTQYF; CDR3 DNA: TGTGCCAGCAGCTTAGCTGCAGATACGCAGTATTTT
J gene: TRBJ1-2; V gene: TRBV29-1; D gene: .; clone size: many; CDR3 protein: CSVEGGSVNYGYTF; CDR3 DNA: TGCAGCGTTGAAGGCGGGAGCGTGAACTATGGCTACACCTTC
J gene: TRBJ2-7; V gene: TRBV5-5; D gene: .; clone size: .; CDR3 protein: CASSLTGGFYEQYF; CDR3 DNA: TGTGCCAGCAGCTTAACCGGAGGATTCTACGAGCAGTACTTC
J gene: TRBJ1-2; V gene: TRBV9; D gene: .; clone size: many; CDR3 protein: CASSRQGTLSNYGYTF; CDR3 DNA: TGTGCCAGCAGCCGCCAAGGGACACTATCTAACTATGGCTACACCTTC
J gene: TRBJ2-1; V gene: TRBV15; D gene: TRBD2; clone size: many; CDR3 protein: CATSRDSFRTSVKNEQFF; CDR3 DNA: TGTGCCACCAGCAGAGATTCATTTAGGACTAGCGTAAAAAATGAGCAGTTCTTC
J gene: TRBJ2-7; V gene: TRBV4-1; D gene: .; clone size: few; CDR3 protein: CASSQEDRDRRYF; CDR3 DNA: TGCGCCAGCAGCCAAGAGGACCGGGACCGTCGGTACTTC
J gene: TRBJ2-5; V gene: TRBV20-1; D gene: TRBD2; clone size: many; CDR3 protein: CSADWTSGGAGQETQYF; CDR3 DNA: TGCAGTGCGGACTGGACTAGCGGGGGGGCCGGTCAAGAGACCCAGTACTTC
J gene: TRBJ2-7; V gene: TRBV6-2/TRBV6-3; D gene: TRBD2; clone size: few; CDR3 protein: CASSYGGGFSYEQYF; CDR3 DNA: TGTGCCAGCAGTTACGGCGGGGGGTTCTCCTACGAGCAGTACTTC
J gene: TRBJ1-1; V gene: TRBV29-1; D gene: TRBD1; clone size: many; CDR3 protein: CSVLRTGGYTEAFF; CDR3 DNA: TGCAGCGTCCTGAGGACAGGGGGATACACTGAAGCTTTCTTT
J gene: TRBJ1-2; V gene: TRBV20-1; D gene: .; clone size: few; CDR3 protein: CSASFVGSNYGYTF; CDR3 DNA: TGCAGTGCTAGCTTCGTCGGCAGTAACTATGGCTACACCTTC
J gene: TRBJ2-3; V gene: TRBV7-6; D gene: TRBD1; clone size: many; CDR3 protein: CASSPLTGSTDTQYF; CDR3 DNA: TGTGCCAGCAGCCCCCTGACAGGGAGCACAGATACGCAGTATTTT
J gene: TRBJ2-1; V gene: TRBV5-5; D gene: TRBD2; clone size: .; CDR3 protein: CASSLGERGRLDEQFF; CDR3 DNA: TGTGCCAGCAGCTTGGGAGAGCGCGGGAGATTAGATGAGCAGTTCTTC
J gene: TRBJ1-1; V gene: TRBV5-1; D gene: .; clone size: many; CDR3 protein: CASSFLQEGGTEAFF; CDR3 DNA: TGCGCCAGCAGCTTCTTGCAGGAAGGGGGGACTGAAGCTTTCTTT
J gene: TRBJ2-1; V gene: TRBV18; D gene: TRBD2; clone size: many; CDR3 protein: CASSPTSGVHEQFF; CDR3 DNA: TGTGCCAGCTCACCGACTAGCGGGGTGCATGAGCAGTTCTTC
J gene: TRBJ2-7; V gene: TRBV5-4; D gene: .; clone size: many; CDR3 protein: CASSSGGTPASLSYEQYF; CDR3 DNA: TGTGCCAGCAGCTCTGGGGGCACCCCGGCGTCCTTATCCTACGAGCAGTACTTC
J gene: TRBJ1-4; V gene: TRBV12-3/TRBV12-4; D gene: TRBD1; clone size: many; CDR3 protein: CASSFDRVDEKLFF; CDR3 DNA: TGTGCCAGCAGTTTTGACAGGGTTGATGAAAAACTGTTTTTT
J gene: TRBJ2-6; V gene: TRBV24-1; D gene: .; clone size: many; CDR3 protein: CAAGQPSGANVLTF; CDR3 DNA: TGTGCCGCTGGACAGCCCTCTGGGGCCAACGTCCTGACTTTC
J gene: TRBJ1-2; V gene: TRBV19; D gene: TRBD1; clone size: few; CDR3 protein: CASSIVLAGQGPYGYTF; CDR3 DNA: TGTGCCAGTAGTATAGTCCTCGCGGGACAGGGTCCCTATGGCTACACCTTC